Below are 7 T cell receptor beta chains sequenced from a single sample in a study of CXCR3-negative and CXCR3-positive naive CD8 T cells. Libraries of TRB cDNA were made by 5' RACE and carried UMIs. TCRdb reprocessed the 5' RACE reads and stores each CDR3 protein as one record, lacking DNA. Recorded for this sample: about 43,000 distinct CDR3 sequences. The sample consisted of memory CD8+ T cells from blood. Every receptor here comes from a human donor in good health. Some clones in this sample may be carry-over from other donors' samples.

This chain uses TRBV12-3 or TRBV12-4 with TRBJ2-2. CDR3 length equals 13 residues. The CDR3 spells CASSTANTGELFF.

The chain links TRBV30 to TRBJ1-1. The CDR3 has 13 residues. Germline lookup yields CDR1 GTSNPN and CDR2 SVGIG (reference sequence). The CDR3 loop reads CAWSPLTNTEAFF.

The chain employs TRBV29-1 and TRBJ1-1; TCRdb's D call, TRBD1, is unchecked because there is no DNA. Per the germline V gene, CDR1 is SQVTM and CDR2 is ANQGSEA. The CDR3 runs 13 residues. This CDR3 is CSVGGQGGSEAFF.

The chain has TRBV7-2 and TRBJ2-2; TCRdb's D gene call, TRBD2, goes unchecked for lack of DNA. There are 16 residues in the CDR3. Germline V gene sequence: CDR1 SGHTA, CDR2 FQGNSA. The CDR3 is CASSLRSLAYPGELFF.

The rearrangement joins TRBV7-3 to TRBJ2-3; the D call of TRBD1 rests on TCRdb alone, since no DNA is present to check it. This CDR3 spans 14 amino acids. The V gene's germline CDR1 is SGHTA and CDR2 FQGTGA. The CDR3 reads CASSLDSLTDTQYF.

The CDR3 is CASSLLWDLAYGYTF. This chain joins TRBV7-8 and TRBJ1-2. Germline-derived CDR1 and CDR2 are SGHVS and FQNEAQ. CDR3 length: 15 residues.

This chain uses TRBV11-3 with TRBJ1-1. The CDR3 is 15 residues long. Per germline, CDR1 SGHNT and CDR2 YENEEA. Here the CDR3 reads CASSYRGSMNTEAFF.